This T cell receptor (beta chain) was obtained from a study of T cell responses to AZD1222 COVID-19 vaccine. Findings and limits, study-wide: There were mostly white British donors and more females than males, and clonal diversity was possibly underestimated.

This CDR3 has 15 amino acids. Germline trimming cut 2 bases from V and 5 bases from J; bases unmatched to any gene: 8. In germline, CDR1 is MNHNS, CDR2 SASEGT. Assay: immunoSEQ multiplex PCR; the TCRdb copy retains only in-frame clones and omits some. The table shows around 150,000 clones, with roughly 91% occurring only once. To note about this clone: Its antigen is not known.

The source of this sequence is an adult who received the AZD1222 COVID-19 vaccine. The chain joins TRBV6-1 to TRBJ1-2, with 7 bases that match TRBD1. Sequenced material: peripheral blood, taken 28 days after the second AZD1222 dose. CDR3 nucleotide sequence: TGTGCCAGCAGTGAATCGGCAGGGGGGATATATGGCTACACCTTC. Translation: CASSESAGGIYGYTF.